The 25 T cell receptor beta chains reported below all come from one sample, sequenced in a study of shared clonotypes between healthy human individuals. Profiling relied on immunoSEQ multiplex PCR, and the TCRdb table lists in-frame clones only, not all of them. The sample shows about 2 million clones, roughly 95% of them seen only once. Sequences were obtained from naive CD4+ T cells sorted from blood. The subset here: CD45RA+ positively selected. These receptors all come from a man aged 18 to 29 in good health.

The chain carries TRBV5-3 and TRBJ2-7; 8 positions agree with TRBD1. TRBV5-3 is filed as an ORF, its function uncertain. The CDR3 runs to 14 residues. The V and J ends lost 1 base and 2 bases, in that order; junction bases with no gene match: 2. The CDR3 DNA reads TGTGCCAGAAGCTTGAGACAGGGGACCTACGAGCAGTACTTC. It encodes CARSLRQGTYEQYF.

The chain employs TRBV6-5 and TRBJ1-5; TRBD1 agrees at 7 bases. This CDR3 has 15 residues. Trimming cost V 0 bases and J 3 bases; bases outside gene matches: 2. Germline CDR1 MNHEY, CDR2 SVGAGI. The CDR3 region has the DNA TGTGCCAGCAGTTACTCGACAGGGCTCAATCAGCCCCAGCATTTT. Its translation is CASSYSTGLNQPQHF.

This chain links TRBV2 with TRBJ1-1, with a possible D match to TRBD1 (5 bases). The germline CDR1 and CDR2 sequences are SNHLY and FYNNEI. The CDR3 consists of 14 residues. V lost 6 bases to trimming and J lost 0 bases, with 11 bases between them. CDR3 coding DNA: TGTGCCAGCAGAGGGGTGTATGTGAACACTGAAGCTTTCTTT. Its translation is CASRGVYVNTEAFF.

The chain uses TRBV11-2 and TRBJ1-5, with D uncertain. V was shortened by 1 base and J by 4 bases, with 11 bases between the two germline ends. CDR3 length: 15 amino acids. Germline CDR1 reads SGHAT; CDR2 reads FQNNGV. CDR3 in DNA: TGTGCCAGCAGCTTAGGGACTCGAGAGAATCAGCCCCAGCATTTT. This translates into CASSLGTRENQPQHF.

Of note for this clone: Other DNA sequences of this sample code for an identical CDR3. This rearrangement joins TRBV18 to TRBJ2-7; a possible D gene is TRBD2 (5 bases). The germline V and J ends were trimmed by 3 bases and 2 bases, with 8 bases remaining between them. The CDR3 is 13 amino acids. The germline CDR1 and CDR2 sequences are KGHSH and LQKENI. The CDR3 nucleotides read TGTGCCAGCTCACCGGGAGCGACCTACGAGCAGTACTTC. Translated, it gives CASSPGATYEQYF.

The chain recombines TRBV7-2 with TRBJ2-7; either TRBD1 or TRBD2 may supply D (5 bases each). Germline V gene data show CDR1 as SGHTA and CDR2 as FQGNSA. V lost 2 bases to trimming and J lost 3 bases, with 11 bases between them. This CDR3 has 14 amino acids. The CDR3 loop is CASSLTGTDYEQYF. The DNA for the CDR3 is TGTGCCAGCAGCTTAACGGGGACCGACTACGAGCAGTACTTC.

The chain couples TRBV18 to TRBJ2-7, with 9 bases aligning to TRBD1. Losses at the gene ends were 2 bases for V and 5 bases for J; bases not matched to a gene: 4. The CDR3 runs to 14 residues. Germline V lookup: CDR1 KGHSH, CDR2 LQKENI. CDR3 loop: CASSPGTGSNEQYF. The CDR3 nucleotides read TGTGCCAGCTCACCAGGGACAGGGTCCAACGAGCAGTACTTC.

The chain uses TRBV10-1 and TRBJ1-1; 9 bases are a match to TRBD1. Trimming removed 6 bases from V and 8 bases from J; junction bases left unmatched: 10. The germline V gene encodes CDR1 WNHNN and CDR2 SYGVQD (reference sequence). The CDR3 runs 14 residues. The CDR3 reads CASSPGTGTPEAFF. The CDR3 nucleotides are TGCGCCAGCAGCCCCGGGACAGGGACACCCGAAGCTTTCTTT.

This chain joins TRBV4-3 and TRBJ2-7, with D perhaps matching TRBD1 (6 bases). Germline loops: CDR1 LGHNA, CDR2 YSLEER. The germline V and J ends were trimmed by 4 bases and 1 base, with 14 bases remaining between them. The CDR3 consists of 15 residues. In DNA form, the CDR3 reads TGCGCCAGCAGCCGCAGGGGAAACCGGTCCTACGAGCAGTACTTC. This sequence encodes CASSRRGNRSYEQYF.

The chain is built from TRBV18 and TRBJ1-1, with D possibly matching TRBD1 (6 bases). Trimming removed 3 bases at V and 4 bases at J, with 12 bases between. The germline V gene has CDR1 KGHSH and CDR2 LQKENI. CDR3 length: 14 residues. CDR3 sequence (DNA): TGTGCCAGCTCACCTCGGACAGAGGGCACTGAAGCTTTCTTT. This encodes CASSPRTEGTEAFF.

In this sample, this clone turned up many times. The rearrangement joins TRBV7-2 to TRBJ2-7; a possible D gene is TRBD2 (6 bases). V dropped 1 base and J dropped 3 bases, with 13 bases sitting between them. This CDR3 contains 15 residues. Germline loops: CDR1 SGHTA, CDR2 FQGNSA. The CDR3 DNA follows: TGTGCCAGCAGCTTAGATGTACGGGAGAGCTACGAGCAGTACTTC. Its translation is CASSLDVRESYEQYF.

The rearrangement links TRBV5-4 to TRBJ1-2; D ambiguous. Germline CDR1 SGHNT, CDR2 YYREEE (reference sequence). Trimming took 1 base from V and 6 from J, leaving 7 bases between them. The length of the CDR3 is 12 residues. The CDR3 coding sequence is TGTGCCAGCAGCTTGAGTGGGAATGGCTACACCTTC. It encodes CASSLSGNGYTF.

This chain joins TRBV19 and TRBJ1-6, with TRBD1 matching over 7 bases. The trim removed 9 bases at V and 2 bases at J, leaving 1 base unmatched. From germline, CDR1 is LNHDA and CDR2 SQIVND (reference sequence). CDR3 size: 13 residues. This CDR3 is CASGTAYNSPLHF. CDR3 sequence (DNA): TGTGCCAGCGGGACAGCCTATAATTCACCCCTCCACTTT.

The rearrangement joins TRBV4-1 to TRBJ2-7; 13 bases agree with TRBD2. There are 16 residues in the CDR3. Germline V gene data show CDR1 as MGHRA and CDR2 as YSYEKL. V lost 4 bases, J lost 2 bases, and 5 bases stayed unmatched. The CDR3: CASSPRGLAGTYEQYF. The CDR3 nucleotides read TGCGCCAGCAGCCCTAGGGGACTAGCGGGGACCTACGAGCAGTACTTC.

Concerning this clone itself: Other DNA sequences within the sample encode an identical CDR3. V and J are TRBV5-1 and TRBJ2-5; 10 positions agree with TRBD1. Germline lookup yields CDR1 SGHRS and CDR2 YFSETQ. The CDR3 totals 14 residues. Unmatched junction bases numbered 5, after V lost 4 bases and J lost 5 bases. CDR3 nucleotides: TGCGCCAGCAGCAGTGGACAGGGGGGTGAGACCCAGTACTTC. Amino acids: CASSSGQGGETQYF.

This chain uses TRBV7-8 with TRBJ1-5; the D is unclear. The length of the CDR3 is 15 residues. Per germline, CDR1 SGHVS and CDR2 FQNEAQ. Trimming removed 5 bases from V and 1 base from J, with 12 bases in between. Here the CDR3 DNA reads TGTGCCAGCAGCCCGGTGTGGCAGAGCAATCAGCCCCAGCATTTT. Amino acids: CASSPVWQSNQPQHF. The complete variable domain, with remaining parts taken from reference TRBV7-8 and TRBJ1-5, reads GAGVSQSPRYKVAKRGQDVALRCDPISGHVSLFWYQQALGQGPEFLTYFQNEAQLDKSGLPSDRFFAERPEGSVSTLKIQRTQQEDSAVYLCASSPVWQSNQPQHFGDGTRLSIL.

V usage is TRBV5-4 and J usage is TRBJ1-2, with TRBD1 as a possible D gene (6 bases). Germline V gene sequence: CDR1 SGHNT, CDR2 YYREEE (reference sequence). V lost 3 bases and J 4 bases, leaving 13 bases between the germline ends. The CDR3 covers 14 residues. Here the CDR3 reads CASSSQGPGYGYTF. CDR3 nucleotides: TGTGCCAGCAGCTCCCAGGGGCCGGGCTATGGCTACACCTTC.

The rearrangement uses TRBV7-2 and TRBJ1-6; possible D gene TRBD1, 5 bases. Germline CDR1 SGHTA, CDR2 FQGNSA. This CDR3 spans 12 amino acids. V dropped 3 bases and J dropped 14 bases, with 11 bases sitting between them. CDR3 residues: CASSFKEGTLHF. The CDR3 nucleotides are TGTGCCAGCAGCTTTAAAGAGGGGACCCTCCACTTT.

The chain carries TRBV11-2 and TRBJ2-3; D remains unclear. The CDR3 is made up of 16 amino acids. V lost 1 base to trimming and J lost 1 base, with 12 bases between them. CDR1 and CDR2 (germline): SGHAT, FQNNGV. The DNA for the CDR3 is TGTGCCAGCAGCTTAGTGGGTGGCAGAGGCACAGATACGCAGTATTTT. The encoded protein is CASSLVGGRGTDTQYF.

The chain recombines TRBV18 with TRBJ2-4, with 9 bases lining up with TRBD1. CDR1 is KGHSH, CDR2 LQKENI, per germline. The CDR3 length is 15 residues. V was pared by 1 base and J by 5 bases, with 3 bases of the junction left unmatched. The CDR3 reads CASSPQTGGENIQYF. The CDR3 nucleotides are TGTGCCAGCTCACCACAGACAGGGGGGGAAAACATTCAGTACTTC. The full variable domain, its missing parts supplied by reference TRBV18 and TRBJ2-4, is NAGVMQNPRHLVRRRGQEARLRCSPMKGHSHVYWYRQLPEEGLKFMVYLQKENIIDESGMPKERFSAEFPKEGPSILRIQQVVRGDSAAYFCASSPQTGGENIQYFGAGTRLSVL.

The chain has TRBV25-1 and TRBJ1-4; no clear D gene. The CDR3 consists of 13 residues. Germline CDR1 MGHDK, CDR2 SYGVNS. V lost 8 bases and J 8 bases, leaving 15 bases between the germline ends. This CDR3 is CASATLGPEKLFF. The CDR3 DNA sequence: TGTGCCAGCGCGACCCTAGGTCCCGAAAAACTGTTTTTT.

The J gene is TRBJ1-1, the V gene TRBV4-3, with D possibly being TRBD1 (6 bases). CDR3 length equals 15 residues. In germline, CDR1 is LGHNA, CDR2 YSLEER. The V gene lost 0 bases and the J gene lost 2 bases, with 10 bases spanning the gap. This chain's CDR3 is CASSQDLGTNTEAFF. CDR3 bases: TGCGCCAGCAGCCAAGATCTCGGGACAAACACTGAAGCTTTCTTT.

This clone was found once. This CDR3 reads CASSQYGKGEQYF. DNA of the CDR3: TGTGCCAGCAGCCAGTACGGTAAAGGCGAGCAGTACTTC. The chain carries TRBV5-6 and TRBJ2-7; D remains ambiguous. The CDR3 runs to 13 residues. V gave up 4 bases and J gave up 6 bases, with 14 bases separating them. Germline-derived CDR1 and CDR2 are SGHDT and YYEEEE.

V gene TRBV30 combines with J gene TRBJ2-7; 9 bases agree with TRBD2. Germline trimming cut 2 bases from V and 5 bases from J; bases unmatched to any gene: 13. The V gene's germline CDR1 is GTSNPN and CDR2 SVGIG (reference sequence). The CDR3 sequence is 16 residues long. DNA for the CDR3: TGTGCCTGGAGTCCACAATCGGGACTAGCTTCCAACGAGCAGTACTTC. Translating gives CAWSPQSGLASNEQYF.

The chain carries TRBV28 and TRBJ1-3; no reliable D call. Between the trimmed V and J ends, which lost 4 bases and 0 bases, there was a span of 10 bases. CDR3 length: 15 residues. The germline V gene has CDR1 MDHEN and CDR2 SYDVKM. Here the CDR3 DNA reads TGTGCCAGCAGTTCTCGGGTCAGCTCTGGAAACACCATATATTTT. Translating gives CASSSRVSSGNTIYF. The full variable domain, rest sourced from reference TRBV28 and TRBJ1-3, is DVKVTQSSRYLVKRTGEKVFLECVQDMDHENMFWYRQDPGLGLRLIYFSYDVKMKEKGDIPEGYSVSREKKERFSLILESASTNQTSMYLCASSSRVSSGNTIYFGEGSWLTVV.